The 28 T cell receptor beta chains reported below all come from one sample, sequenced in a study of stem cell transplantation in POMP-related autoinflammatory disease. Repertoires were generated with immunoSEQ multiplex PCR, while TCRdb's copy carries only in-frame clones and drops some. Of about 32,000 clones listed, roughly 88% are singletons. The specimen comprised CD4+ T cells from PBMCs, sampled before stem cell transplantation. The source of these receptors is a human donor with POMP-related autoinflammation and immune dysregulation (PRAID).

The J gene is TRBJ2-5, the V gene TRBV5-1, with D unclear. This CDR3 contains 14 residues. Germline loops: CDR1 SGHRS, CDR2 YFSETQ. V was trimmed by 0 bases and J by 2 bases, leaving 8 bases between them. This CDR3 reads CASSLAGFQETQYF. The CDR3 DNA reads TGCGCCAGCAGCTTGGCGGGTTTTCAAGAGACCCAGTACTTC.

The rearrangement uses TRBV9 and TRBJ2-7, with D possibly matching TRBD2 (7 bases). From germline, CDR1 is SGDLS and CDR2 YYNGEE. Trimming left V 4 bases short and J 0 bases short, with 11 bases between. The CDR3 is 14 amino acids. CDR3 bases: TGTGCCAGCAGCCCCCGGGGGGCCTCCTACGAGCAGTACTTC. Its protein is CASSPRGASYEQYF.

This clone was picked up one time. CDR3 sequence (DNA): TGCGCCAGCAGCCCCTCTAGCGTTTGGATTGCAGATACGCAGTATTTT. This translates into CASSPSSVWIADTQYF. The chain employs TRBV5-1 and TRBJ2-3; TRBD2 is a possible D gene (6 bases). CDR1 and CDR2 (germline): SGHRS, YFSETQ. V lost 4 bases to trimming and J lost 4 bases, with 19 bases between them. This CDR3 is 16 amino acids long.

The chain uses TRBV5-6 and TRBJ1-1, with a possible D match to TRBD1 (6 bases). Germline-derived CDR1 and CDR2 are SGHDT and YYEEEE. This CDR3 has 14 residues. Trimming stripped 2 bases from V and 0 bases from J, with 8 bases between. The DNA of the CDR3 is TGTGCCAGCAGCTTAGGGACACTGAACACTGAAGCTTTCTTT. The encoded protein is CASSLGTLNTEAFF.

The CDR3 DNA follows: TGCGCCAGCAGCCAAGAACGGGCGGGGATCGGTCAGCCCCAGCATTTT. Translating it yields CASSQERAGIGQPQHF. The genes are TRBV4-1 and TRBJ1-5; D is unclear. Germline V gene lookup returns CDR1 MGHRA and CDR2 YSYEKL. Trimming stripped 0 bases from V and 6 bases from J, with 15 bases between. The CDR3 length is 16 residues.

J is TRBJ2-7 and V is TRBV6-1; D perhaps matches TRBD1 (5 bases). CDR1 is MNHNS, CDR2 SASEGT, per germline. Trimming removed 2 bases from V and 4 bases from J, with 15 bases in between. The CDR3 is 15 amino acids. CDR3 protein: CASSERRQSQYEQYF. The DNA for the CDR3 is TGTGCCAGCAGTGAAAGGCGACAGTCCCAATACGAGCAGTACTTC.

This clone was seen only once. The chain links TRBV5-1 to TRBJ2-7, with TRBD2 as a possible D gene (5 bases). The CDR3 contains 13 residues. V was pared by 2 bases and J by 4 bases, with 10 bases between. Per the germline V gene, CDR1 is SGHRS and CDR2 is YFSETQ. CDR3 in DNA: TGCGCCAGCAGCTTCGGACTCCTTTACGAGCAGTACTTC. It encodes CASSFGLLYEQYF.

The V gene is TRBV7-8, the J gene TRBJ2-5, with D perhaps being TRBD1 or TRBD2 (5 bases each). Trimming shortened V by 3 bases and J by 5 bases, and 13 bases separated the two germline ends. Germline assignment: CDR1 SGHVS and CDR2 FQNEAQ. The CDR3 covers 14 residues. For the CDR3, the DNA is TGTGCCAGCAGCTTGGGGACGTCGGGGGAGACCCAGTACTTC. Protein: CASSLGTSGETQYF.

V and J are TRBV2 and TRBJ2-1; D is uncertain. CDR1 and CDR2 (germline): SNHLY, FYNNEI. The CDR3 totals 11 residues. V lost 6 bases to trimming and J lost 3 bases, with 3 bases between them. For the CDR3, the DNA is TGTGCCAGCAGGGTCTACAATGAGCAGTTCTTC. Amino acids: CASRVYNEQFF.

This chain connects TRBV7-3 to TRBJ2-7; a possible D gene is TRBD2 (5 bases). This CDR3 has 14 amino acids. Trimming shortened V by 6 bases and J by 3 bases, and 15 bases separated the two germline ends. In germline, CDR1 is SGHTA, CDR2 FQGTGA. The CDR3 reads CASSPTGNHYEQYF. CDR3 nucleotides: TGTGCCAGCAGTCCTACCGGGAACCACTACGAGCAGTACTTC.

This rearrangement joins TRBV28 to TRBJ1-4; D is undetermined. The CDR3 totals 15 residues. CDR1 is MDHEN and CDR2 is SYDVKM in the germline V gene. The V end lost 4 bases, the J end lost 7 bases, and 16 bases lay between the germline ends. As DNA, the CDR3 is TGTGCCAGCAGTTCCGATAGCGCACTGCTTGAAAAACTGTTTTTT. Residues: CASSSDSALLEKLFF. The variable domain in full, with the rest retrieved from reference TRBV28 and TRBJ1-4, is DVKVTQSSRYLVKRTGEKVFLECVQDMDHENMFWYRQDPGLGLRLIYFSYDVKMKEKGDIPEGYSVSREKKERFSLILESASTNQTSMYLCASSSDSALLEKLFFGSGTQLSVL.

The DNA for the CDR3 is TGTGCCATCAGTCGTCAGGACAGAACCCAAGATACGCAGTATTTT. It encodes CAISRQDRTQDTQYF. The gene calls are TRBV10-3 and TRBJ2-3, with a weak D call TRBD1 (6 bases). The CDR3 spans 15 residues. V was cut by 5 bases and J by 5 bases, with 17 bases left in between. Germline CDR1 ENHRY, CDR2 SYGVKD.

This chain uses TRBV5-4 with TRBJ2-5; D is perhaps TRBD1 or TRBD2 (5 bases each). V was shortened by 4 bases and J by 4 bases, with 17 bases between the two germline ends. The CDR3 has 15 amino acids. From germline, CDR1 is SGHNT and CDR2 YYREEE (reference sequence). The CDR3: CASSELGGRVETQYF. CDR3 DNA: TGTGCCAGCAGCGAACTTGGGGGAAGGGTAGAGACCCAGTACTTC.

The rearrangement uses TRBV18 and TRBJ1-3; a weak D match, TRBD1 (6 bases). Trimming shortened V by 2 bases and J by 0 bases, and 11 bases separated the two germline ends. Germline CDR1 KGHSH, CDR2 LQKENI. The length of the CDR3 is 16 residues. The CDR3 reads CASSPVTGSSGNTIYF. The CDR3 nucleotides are TGTGCCAGCTCACCAGTGACAGGCAGCTCTGGAAACACCATATATTTT.

The rearrangement links TRBV4-2 to TRBJ2-7; tentative D call: TRBD1 (7 bases). V lost 5 bases and J lost 2, with 16 bases in between. Germline CDR1 is LGHNA and CDR2 is YNFKEQ. The CDR3 has 15 amino acids. This CDR3 reads CASSRRRGQTYEQYF. The DNA of the CDR3 is TGTGCCAGCAGCAGGCGGAGGGGGCAAACCTACGAGCAGTACTTC.

For this clone: The identical CDR3 is also encoded by other nucleotide sequences in the sample. This sequence joins TRBV20-1 and TRBJ2-7; weak D call: TRBD2 (5 bases). The CDR3 has 11 residues. V lost 3 bases and J lost 4, with 7 bases in between. Germline-derived CDR1 and CDR2 are DFQATT and SNEGSKA (reference sequence). DNA for the CDR3: TGCAGTGCTAGGGGCGGGTACGAGCAGTACTTC. This sequence encodes CSARGGYEQYF.

This clone was found once. This rearrangement joins TRBV7-9 to TRBJ1-5; D may be TRBD1 (5 bases). The CDR3 runs 15 residues. V lost 1 base to trimming and J lost 0 bases, with 7 bases between them. Per the germline V gene, CDR1 is SEHNR and CDR2 is FQNEAQ (reference sequence). In DNA, the CDR3 is TGTGCCAGCAGCTTAGGCCAGGGTAGCAATCAGCCCCAGCATTTT. Amino acid sequence: CASSLGQGSNQPQHF.

The genes are TRBV7-2 and TRBJ2-7; a weak D match, TRBD2 (6 bases). CDR1 is SGHTA and CDR2 is FQGNSA in the germline V gene. V lost 3 bases, J lost 2 bases, and 14 bases lay in between. The CDR3 sequence is 15 residues long. CDR3 DNA: TGTGCCAGCAGCTTCCGAACGGGAGCTACCTACGAGCAGTACTTC. Its protein product is CASSFRTGATYEQYF.

The chain joins TRBV5-1 to TRBJ2-3, with D perhaps being TRBD1 or TRBD2 (5 bases each). Between the trimmed V and J ends, which lost 7 bases and 0 bases, there was a span of 12 bases. Germline V gene data show CDR1 as SGHRS and CDR2 as YFSETQ. The CDR3 contains 14 residues. CDR3 nucleotide sequence: TGCGCCAGCTTCCCGGGACCTAGCACAGATACGCAGTATTTT. It yields the protein CASFPGPSTDTQYF.

The V gene is TRBV6-5, the J gene TRBJ1-1, with TRBD1 matching 7 bases. Trimming at V came to 2 bases and at J to 2 bases, leaving 5 bases not matched to a gene. The CDR3 totals 15 residues. Looked up from germline, CDR1 is MNHEY and CDR2 is SVGAGI. CDR3 loop: CASSYRGRQNTEAFF. The CDR3 region has the DNA TGTGCCAGCAGTTACAGGGGGCGACAAAACACTGAAGCTTTCTTT.

This clone was recorded only once. The gene calls are TRBV5-1 and TRBJ1-2, with 7 bases identical to TRBD1. The CDR3 has 15 residues. Germline CDR1 reads SGHRS; CDR2 reads YFSETQ. V shed 4 bases and J 6 bases; nucleotides not matched to a gene: 12. The CDR3 DNA reads TGCGCCAGCAGCCTCCCCGACAGGGCCCCGCATGGCTACACCTTC. Translation: CASSLPDRAPHGYTF.

CDR3 nucleotides: TGCGCCAGCAGCTTCGGGACTCCAGGAGAGGCTTTCTTT. Its translation is CASSFGTPGEAFF. J is TRBJ1-1 and V is TRBV5-1; a possible D gene is TRBD1 (5 bases). From germline, CDR1 is SGHRS and CDR2 YFSETQ. The germline V and J ends were trimmed by 2 bases and 11 bases, with 16 bases remaining between them. The CDR3 extends over 13 amino acids.

The V call is TRBV7-3, the J call TRBJ1-2, with 8 bases lining up with TRBD1. The V gene end was trimmed by 6 bases and the J gene end by 8 bases; junction bases not matched to a gene: 8. This CDR3 has 13 amino acids. Germline loops: CDR1 SGHTA, CDR2 FQGTGA. CDR3 DNA: TGTGCCAGCAGTTTCGACAGGGGTGGGGGCTACACCTTC. It yields the protein CASSFDRGGGYTF.

The gene calls are TRBV18 and TRBJ2-1, with TRBD2 as a possible D gene (6 bases). V lost 4 bases and J lost 1, with 17 bases in between. CDR3 length: 17 residues. Germline CDR1 reads KGHSH; CDR2 reads LQKENI. The CDR3 DNA follows: TGTGCCAGCTCACTATTCGTTAGCGGCAATTCCTACAATGAGCAGTTCTTC. It yields the protein CASSLFVSGNSYNEQFF.

This chain joins TRBV5-4 and TRBJ2-7; D gene ambiguous. CDR1 and CDR2 (germline): SGHNT, YYREEE (reference sequence). The CDR3 runs 15 residues. V was shortened by 4 bases and J by 0 bases, with 14 bases between the two germline ends. The CDR3 coding sequence is TGTGCCAGCAGCCAAGATTATCCTAGCTCCTACGAGCAGTACTTC. Translation: CASSQDYPSSYEQYF.

The rearrangement uses TRBV5-1 and TRBJ1-1; D might be TRBD1 (5 bases). Trimming left V 0 bases short and J 3 bases short, with 12 bases between. The CDR3 length is 15 residues. Germline CDR1 SGHRS, CDR2 YFSETQ. The chain's CDR3 is CASSLAEGLYTEAFF. The CDR3 bases are TGCGCCAGCAGCTTGGCCGAGGGGTTGTACACTGAAGCTTTCTTT.

The chain uses TRBV7-6 and TRBJ1-2, with D hard to call. Germline V gene data show CDR1 as SGHVS and CDR2 as FNYEAQ. Trimming removed 5 bases at V and 6 bases at J, with 13 bases between. The CDR3 consists of 13 residues. For the CDR3, the DNA is TGTGCCAGCAGCCGAGAGAGGATCCATGGCTACACCTTC. Translating gives CASSRERIHGYTF.

The CDR3 reads CASSPRGGKGTQYF. CDR3 bases: TGTGCCAGCAGCCCCCGAGGTGGAAAAGGGACCCAGTACTTC. The rearrangement links TRBV5-6 to TRBJ2-5, with D unclear. Germline V gene lookup returns CDR1 SGHDT and CDR2 YYEEEE. Between the trimmed V and J ends, which lost 4 bases and 7 bases, there was a span of 17 bases. CDR3 length: 14 amino acids.